This T cell receptor (beta chain) was captured in a study of blood T cell repertoires in COVID-19. Germline V lookup: CDR1 MDHEN, CDR2 SYDVKM. Trimming cost V 5 bases and J 2 bases; bases outside gene matches: 9. The CDR3 loop spans 15 amino acids. Produced via immunoSEQ multiplex PCR; TCRdb's table is partial and in-frame only. The sample consists of 81,000 or so clones, roughly 86% of them appearing once. The chain is built from TRBV28 and TRBJ2-7; TRBD2 agrees at 7 bases. This TCR was sampled from a man aged 50 to 60 with active COVID-19. The specimen was peripheral blood. The DNA of the CDR3 is TGTGCCAGCAGTCTCCAGACTAGCTGGACCTACGAGCAGTACTTC. Its protein product is CASSLQTSWTYEQYF.